Listed here is a single TCR beta chain. Its antigen remains unknown. The data are from a study of beta chain features in type 1 diabetes. Study-level findings and limits: Possible PCR preference for shorter templates applied equally to patients and controls. Patients with type 1 diabetes showed fewer VDJ junction insertions and more deletions. Among all four CD4+ subsets, Type 1 diabetes patients had TCRB CDR3s that were moderately but significantly shorter.

Germline CDR1 reads MGHRA; CDR2 reads YSYEKL. Deletions cut 2 bases from V and 7 bases from J, with 9 bases between. The CDR3 consists of 13 residues. The investigators reverse transcribed all of the isolated RNA, so they sequenced expressed TCRB transcripts. For naive, central memory and regulatory T cell samples, reads averaged roughly 3.7 million. The protocol was immunoSEQ multiplex PCR, while the TCRdb copy is restricted to in-frame clones and leaves out a portion. The sample shows around 600,000 clones, roughly 12% of them seen only once. The TCR was taken from a young man with type 1 diabetes. The chain joins TRBV4-1 to TRBJ2-4; D not certain. The sample was naive CD4+ T cells from blood. Written as DNA, the CDR3 is TGCGCCAGCAGCCAACGAGATCGGAACATTCAGTACTTC. Amino acid sequence: CASSQRDRNIQYF.